This T cell receptor beta chain derives from a study of blood T cell repertoires in COVID-19 (dated by TCRdb to the early 2020s). Broadly, across the study: Collaborator samples came from the United States, Italy and Spain and covered acute and convalescent phases of COVID-19. The material from the prospective study consisted of cDNA or gDNA derived from T cells, B-cell-depleted T cells, or PBMCs. Subjects who had been exposed to COVID-19, were actively infected with it, or had recovered from it provided the deeply sampled blood TCRbeta repertoires that made up the dataset. A freely available public database, intended as a resource for researchers studying the immune response to SARS-CoV-2, is where the repertoires were released. The samples were drawn from the first 160 participants of the ongoing ImmuneRACE study and from 1,254 subjects provided by 6 global collaborators. A de-identified subject ID, COVID-19 status, age in years and sex were almost always included in the sample metadata. Where available, HLA class I and class II types were taken from metadata supplied by the sample provider and were not determined by assay-based typing.

In the prospective study, participants were 18 to 89 years old, resided in about two dozen geographic areas of the United States, and were enrolled through a virtual design. To assign participants to cohorts, the prospective study relied on clinical history that participants themselves reported in a screening survey and a study questionnaire. Exposed participants were defined as having been in contact with someone with a PCR-confirmed or clinician-diagnosed COVID-19 case within 2 weeks of study entry. In the prospective study, mobile phlebotomists collected whole blood, serum and a nasopharyngeal or oropharyngeal swab from each participant. Additional blood draws and questionnaires over an approximately two-month period could optionally be provided by prospective study participants. Before DNA extraction, prospective study blood samples were shipped either frozen or at room temperature. Concerning this clone: Its binding antigen is unknown. Base quality data are lacking; no much larger clone is found one base away.

Results and caveats for the whole study, not just this receptor: Clinical and demographic metadata were provided uncurated, with the amount varying by source and participant.

The immunoSEQ Assay, a bias-controlled multiplex PCR, was used to amplify TCRbeta CDR3 regions from genomic DNA. The authors processed their data as follows. Within the assay, amplification of reference gene primers was used to estimate how many nucleated cells each sample contained. Sequence reads were collapsed and filtered to measure the absolute abundance of every unique TCRbeta CDR3 rearrangement. For each sample, productive Simpson clonality was calculated by taking the square root of Simpson's diversity index across productive rearrangements. TCRdb retrieved this table from immuneACCESS and kept in-frame rearrangements only. Not all clones are present; in checked studies, unresolved V genes account for under half, and no reason is known for the remainder. V, J and clone size were drawn from that table, and D and trimming were deduced from the DNA. The sample table contains roughly 400,000 clones; only one count was recorded for 70% to 90% of them. Roughly 1.4% of the sample comes from the top ten.

Trimming removed 6 bases from V and 7 bases from J; the gene matches leave 11 bases unexplained. CDR1 and CDR2 are read off the germline V gene (reference sequence) as SEHNR and FQNEAQ. The CDR3, cysteine through phenylalanine, is 15 amino acids long. Of all the DNA, just the CDR3 is kept, 45 bases in frame from base 1. Sequencing was performed on PBMCs or T cells enriched from blood (not recorded which). The TCR comes from a woman aged 18-30 years who had been exposed to COVID-19. The V gene is TRBV7-9 and the J gene is TRBJ2-2; 7 bases in the junction line up with TRBD2. The DNA sequence is as follows: TGTGCCAGCAGGGCTAGCGGACGTGGTGGCGGGGAGCTGTTTTTT. It codes for CASRASGRGGGELFF.